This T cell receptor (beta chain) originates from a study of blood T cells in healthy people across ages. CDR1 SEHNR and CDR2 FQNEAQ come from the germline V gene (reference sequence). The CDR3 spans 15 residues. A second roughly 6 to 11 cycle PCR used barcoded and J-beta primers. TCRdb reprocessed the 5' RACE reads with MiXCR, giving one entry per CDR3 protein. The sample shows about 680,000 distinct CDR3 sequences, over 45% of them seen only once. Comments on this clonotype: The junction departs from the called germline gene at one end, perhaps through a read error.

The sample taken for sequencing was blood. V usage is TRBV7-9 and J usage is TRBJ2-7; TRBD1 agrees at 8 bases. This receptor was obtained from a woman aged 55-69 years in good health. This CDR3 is CASSQPGTGSYEQNF. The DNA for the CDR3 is TGTGCCAGCAGCCAGCCCGGGACAGGTTCCTACGAGCAGAACTTC.